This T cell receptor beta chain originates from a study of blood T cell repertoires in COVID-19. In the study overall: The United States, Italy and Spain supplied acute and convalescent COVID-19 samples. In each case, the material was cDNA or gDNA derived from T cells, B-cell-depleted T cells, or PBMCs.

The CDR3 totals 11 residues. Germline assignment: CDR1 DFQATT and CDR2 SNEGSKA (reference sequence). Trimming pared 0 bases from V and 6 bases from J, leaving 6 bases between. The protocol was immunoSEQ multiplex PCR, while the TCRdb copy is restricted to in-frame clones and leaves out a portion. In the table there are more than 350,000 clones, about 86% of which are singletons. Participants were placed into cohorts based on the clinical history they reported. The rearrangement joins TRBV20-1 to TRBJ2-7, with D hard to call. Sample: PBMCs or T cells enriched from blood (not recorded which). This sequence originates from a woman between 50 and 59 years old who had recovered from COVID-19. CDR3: CSAREQSEQYF. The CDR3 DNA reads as TGCAGTGCTAGAGAACAGAGCGAGCAGTACTTC.